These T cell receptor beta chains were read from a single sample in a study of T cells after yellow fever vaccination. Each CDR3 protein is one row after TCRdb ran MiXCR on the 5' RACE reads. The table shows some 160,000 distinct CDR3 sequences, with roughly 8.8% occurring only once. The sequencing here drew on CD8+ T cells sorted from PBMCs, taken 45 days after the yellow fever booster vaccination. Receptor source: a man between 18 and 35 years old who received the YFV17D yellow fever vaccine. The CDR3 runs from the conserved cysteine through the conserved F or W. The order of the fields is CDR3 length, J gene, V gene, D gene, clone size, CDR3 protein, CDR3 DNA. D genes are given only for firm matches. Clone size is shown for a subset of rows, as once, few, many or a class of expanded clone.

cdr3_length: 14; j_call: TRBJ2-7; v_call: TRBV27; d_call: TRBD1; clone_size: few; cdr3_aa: CASKRQGRTYEQYF; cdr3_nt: TGTGCCAGCAAGAGACAGGGGAGGACCTACGAGCAGTACTTC
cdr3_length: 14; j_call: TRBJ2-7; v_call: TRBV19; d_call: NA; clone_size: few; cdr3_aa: CASSITGYSYEQYF; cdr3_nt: TGTGCCAGTAGTATAACGGGGTACTCCTACGAGCAGTACTTC
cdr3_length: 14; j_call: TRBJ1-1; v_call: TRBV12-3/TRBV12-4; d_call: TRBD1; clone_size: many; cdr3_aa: CASSWTGRNTEAFF; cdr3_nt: TGTGCCAGCAGCTGGACAGGGAGAAACACTGAAGCTTTCTTT
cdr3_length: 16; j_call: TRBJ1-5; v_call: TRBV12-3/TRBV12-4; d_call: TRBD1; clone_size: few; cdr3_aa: CASRQTGAYSNQPQHF; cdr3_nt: TGTGCCAGCAGGCAAACAGGGGCCTATAGCAATCAGCCCCAGCATTTT
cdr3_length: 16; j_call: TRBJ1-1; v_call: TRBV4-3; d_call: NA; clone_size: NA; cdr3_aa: CASSQDRGRVVTEAFF; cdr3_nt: TGCGCCAGCAGCCAAGATCGGGGCAGGGTAGTCACTGAAGCTTTCTTT
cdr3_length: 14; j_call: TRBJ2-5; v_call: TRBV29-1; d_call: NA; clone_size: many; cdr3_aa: CSVEGRASQETQYF; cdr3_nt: TGCAGCGTTGAAGGGCGGGCAAGTCAAGAGACCCAGTACTTC
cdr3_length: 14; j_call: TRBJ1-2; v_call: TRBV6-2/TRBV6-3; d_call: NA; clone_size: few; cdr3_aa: CASSVERVNYGYTF; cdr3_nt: TGTGCCAGCAGCGTCGAGCGGGTTAACTATGGCTACACCTTC
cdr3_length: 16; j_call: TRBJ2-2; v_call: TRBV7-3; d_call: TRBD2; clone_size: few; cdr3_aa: CASSSFAGGDTGELFF; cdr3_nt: TGTGCCAGCAGCTCCTTTGCGGGGGGAGACACCGGGGAGCTGTTTTTT
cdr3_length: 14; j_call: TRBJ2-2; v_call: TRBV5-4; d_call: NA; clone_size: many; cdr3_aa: CASSFGVSTGELFF; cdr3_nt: TGTGCCAGCAGCTTCGGGGTATCCACCGGGGAGCTGTTTTTT
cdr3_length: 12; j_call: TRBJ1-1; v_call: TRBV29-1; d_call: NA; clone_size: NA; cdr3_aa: CSSPGGSGEAFF; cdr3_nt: TGCAGCTCGCCGGGAGGGTCAGGTGAAGCTTTCTTT
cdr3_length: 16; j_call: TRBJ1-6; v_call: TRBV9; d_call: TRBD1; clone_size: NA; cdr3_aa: CASSVRDGTVNSPLHF; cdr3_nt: TGTGCCAGCAGCGTACGGGACGGGACAGTAAATTCACCCCTCCACTTT
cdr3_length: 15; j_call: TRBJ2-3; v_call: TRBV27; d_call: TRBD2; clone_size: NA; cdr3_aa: CASSLWGGYTDTQYF; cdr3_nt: TGTGCCAGCAGTTTATGGGGGGGGTACACAGATACGCAGTATTTT
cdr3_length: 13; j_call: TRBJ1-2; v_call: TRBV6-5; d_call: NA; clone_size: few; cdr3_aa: CASSLRGEGGYTF; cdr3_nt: TGTGCCAGCAGTCTCAGGGGAGAAGGTGGCTACACCTTC
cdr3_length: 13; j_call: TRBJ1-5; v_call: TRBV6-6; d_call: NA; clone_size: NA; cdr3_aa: CASSSEGNQPQHF; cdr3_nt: TGTGCCAGCAGTTCCGAGGGCAATCAGCCCCAGCATTTT
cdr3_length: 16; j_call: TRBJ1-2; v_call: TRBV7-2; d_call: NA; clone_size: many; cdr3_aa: CASSFPLQGPEYGYTF; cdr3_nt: TGTGCCAGCAGCTTTCCTCTACAAGGTCCGGAGTATGGCTACACCTTC
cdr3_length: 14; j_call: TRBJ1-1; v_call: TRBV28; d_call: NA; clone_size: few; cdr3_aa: CASSFANSNTEAFF; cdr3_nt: TGTGCCAGCAGTTTTGCCAACTCGAACACTGAAGCTTTCTTT
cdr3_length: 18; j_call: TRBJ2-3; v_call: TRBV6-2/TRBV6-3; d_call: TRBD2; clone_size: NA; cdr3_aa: CASSYDPSGAITTDTQYF; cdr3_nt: TGTGCCAGCAGTTACGACCCTAGCGGGGCAATAACCACAGATACGCAGTATTTT
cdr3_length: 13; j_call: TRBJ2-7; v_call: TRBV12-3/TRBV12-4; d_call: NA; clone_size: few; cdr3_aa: CASSPDHTYEQYF; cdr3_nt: TGTGCCAGCAGTCCGGACCACACCTACGAGCAGTACTTC
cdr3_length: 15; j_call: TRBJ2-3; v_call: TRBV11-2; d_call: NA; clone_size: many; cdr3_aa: CASSLGTGPGDTQYF; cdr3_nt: TGTGCCAGCAGCTTAGGAACGGGGCCGGGGGATACGCAGTATTTT
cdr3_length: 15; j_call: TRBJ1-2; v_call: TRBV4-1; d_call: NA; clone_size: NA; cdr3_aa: CASSPYQGTNYGYTF; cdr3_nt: TGCGCCAGCAGCCCTTACCAAGGAACTAACTATGGCTACACCTTC